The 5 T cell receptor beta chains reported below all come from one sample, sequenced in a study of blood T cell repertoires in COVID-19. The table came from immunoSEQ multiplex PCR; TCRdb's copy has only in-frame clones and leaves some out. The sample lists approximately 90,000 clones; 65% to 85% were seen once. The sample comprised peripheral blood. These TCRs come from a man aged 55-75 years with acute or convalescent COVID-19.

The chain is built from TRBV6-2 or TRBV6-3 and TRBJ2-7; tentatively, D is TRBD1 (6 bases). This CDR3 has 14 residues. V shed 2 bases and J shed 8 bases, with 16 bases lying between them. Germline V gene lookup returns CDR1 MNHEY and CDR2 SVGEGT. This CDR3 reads CASSYGQRTNKQYF. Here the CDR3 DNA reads TGTGCCAGCAGTTACGGACAGCGAACTAATAAGCAGTACTTC.

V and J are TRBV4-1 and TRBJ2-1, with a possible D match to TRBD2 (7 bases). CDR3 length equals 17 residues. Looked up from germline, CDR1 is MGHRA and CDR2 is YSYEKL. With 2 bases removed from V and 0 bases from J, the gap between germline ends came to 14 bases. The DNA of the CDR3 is TGCGCCAGCAGCCAACATCGGGGGGCCTCCTCCTACAATGAGCAGTTCTTC. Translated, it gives CASSQHRGASSYNEQFF.

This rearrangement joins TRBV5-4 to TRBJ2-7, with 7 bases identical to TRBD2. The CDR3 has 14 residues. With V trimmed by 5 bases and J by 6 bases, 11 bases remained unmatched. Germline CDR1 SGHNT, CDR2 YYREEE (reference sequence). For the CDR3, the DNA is TGTGCCAGCAGTGGGGGGGGAGGTCCAACCGAGCAGTACTTC. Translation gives CASSGGGGPTEQYF.

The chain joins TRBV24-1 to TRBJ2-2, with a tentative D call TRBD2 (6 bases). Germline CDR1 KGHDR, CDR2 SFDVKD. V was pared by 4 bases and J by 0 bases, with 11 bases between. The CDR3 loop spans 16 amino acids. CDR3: CATSERRGANTGELFF. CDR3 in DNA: TGTGCCACCAGTGAACGGAGGGGCGCGAACACCGGGGAGCTGTTTTTT.

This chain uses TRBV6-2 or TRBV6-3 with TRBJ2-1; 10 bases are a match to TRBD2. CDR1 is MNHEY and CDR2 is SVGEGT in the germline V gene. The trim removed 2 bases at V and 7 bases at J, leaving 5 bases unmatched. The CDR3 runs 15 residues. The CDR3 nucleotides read TGTGCCAGCAGTTACGGTCTAGCGGGAGTAAATGAGCAGTTCTTC. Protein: CASSYGLAGVNEQFF.